This TCR beta chain was retrieved from a study of blood T cell repertoires in COVID-19. The V gene's germline CDR1 is LNHNV and CDR2 YYDKDF (reference sequence). Losses at the gene ends were 3 bases for V and 3 bases for J; bases not matched to a gene: 11. This CDR3 spans 18 amino acids. The assay was immunoSEQ multiplex PCR, and TCRdb's table has in-frame clones only and misses some. The table includes approximately 210,000 clones, approximately 78% detected once. Input material: peripheral blood. The chain couples TRBV15 to TRBJ2-3; TRBD2 matches 11 bases. The TCR originated in a woman aged 40-49 years with acute or convalescent COVID-19. CDR3 nucleotide sequence: TGTGCCACCAGCAGGAGAACTAGCGGGGGAATGGGAACAGATACGCAGTATTTT. As protein: CATSRRTSGGMGTDTQYF. The full variable domain, completed using reference TRBV15 and TRBJ2-3, is DAMVIQNPRYQVTQFGKPVTLSCSQTLNHNVMYWYQQKSSQAPKLLFHYYDKDFNNEADTPDNFQSRRPNTSFCFLDIRSPGLGDTAMYLCATSRRTSGGMGTDTQYFGPGTRLTVL.